The clone carrying this T cell receptor beta chain was observed a handful of times. This entry comes from a study of technical replicates of blood from a few donors. Generated by immunoSEQ multiplex PCR, the TCRdb table keeps only in-frame clones and is missing some. The data show tens of thousands of clones, roughly 89% seen once. V was clipped by 6 bases and J by 3 bases; unmatched bases: 8. Germline values: CDR1 MNHNY, CDR2 SVGAGI (reference sequence). The CDR3 extends over 15 amino acids. The sample taken for sequencing was PBMCs. The TCR was taken from a human donor in good health. Some clones in this sample may be carry-over from other donors' samples. V usage is TRBV6-6 and J usage is TRBJ2-7; 10 positions match TRBD2. The CDR3 sequence: CASRNPRTSGYEQYF. The CDR3 DNA reads as TGTGCCAGCAGAAACCCCAGGACTAGCGGCTACGAGCAGTACTTC.